The 19 T cell receptor beta chains given below trace back to one sample, sequenced in a study of post-analysis software for immune sequencing data. Study findings and constraints: Patients used five TRBV segments, including TRBV5-6, TRBV5-1 and TRBV20-1, more often than controls.

Their antigens remain unidentified. The library was made from cDNA and included unique molecular identifiers. TCRdb ran MiXCR on the PCR reads and lists one entry per CDR3 protein. The profile shows 500,000 to 600,000 distinct CDR3 sequences, 44% of them singletons. The sequenced material came from blood. These receptors came from a girl between 5 and 17 years old with multiple sclerosis.

The chain joins TRBV4-1 to TRBJ1-1; D gene ambiguous. There are 14 residues in the CDR3. Germline values: CDR1 MGHRA, CDR2 YSYEKL. V was cut by 1 base and J by 4 bases, with 10 bases left in between. CDR3: CASSQGARPTEAFF. The CDR3 region has the DNA TGCGCCAGCAGCCAAGGGGCGCGACCCACTGAAGCTTTCTTT.

The CDR3 region is CSVDGGPGRKAGELFF. CDR3 in DNA: TGCAGCGTTGACGGAGGACCCGGGAGAAAGGCCGGGGAGCTGTTTTTT. This sequence joins TRBV29-1 and TRBJ2-2, with D possibly matching TRBD2 (6 bases). CDR3 length equals 16 residues. The V and J ends lost 3 bases and 6 bases respectively, with 20 bases between them. Germline V CDR1 and CDR2: SQVTM, ANQGSEA.

The rearrangement joins TRBV19 to TRBJ1-5; D gene uncertain. Germline V gene data show CDR1 as LNHDA and CDR2 as SQIVND (reference sequence). Trimming removed 5 bases from V and 2 bases from J, with 16 bases in between. The length of the CDR3 is 16 residues. CDR3 in DNA: TGTGCCAGTAGTCCCCGGCCACTTCGGGGCAATCAGCCCCAGCATTTT. Encoded protein: CASSPRPLRGNQPQHF.

The rearrangement joins TRBV7-9 to TRBJ2-1, with 8 bases that match TRBD2. V gave up 0 bases and J gave up 5 bases; unmatched junction bases: 6. CDR1 is SEHNR, CDR2 FQNEAQ, per germline (reference sequence). This CDR3 comprises 16 residues. The CDR3 protein is CASSLAWAGGHNEQFF. CDR3 bases: TGTGCCAGCAGCTTAGCCTGGGCGGGAGGTCACAATGAGCAGTTCTTC.

The V call is TRBV6-5, the J call TRBJ2-5, with a possible D match to TRBD1 (5 bases). The DNA end is more similar to TRBJ2-7, so the J call may be wrong. The length of the CDR3 is 13 residues. Germline V gene sequence: CDR1 MNHEY, CDR2 SVGAGI. The DNA for the CDR3 is TGTGCCAGCAGTAACTTCCAGGGCTACGAGCAGTACTTC. It yields the protein CASSNFQGYEQYF.

The chain uses TRBV7-8 and TRBJ2-1, with 9 bases fitting TRBD2. With V trimmed by 2 bases and J by 0 bases, 5 bases remained unmatched. Per germline, CDR1 SGHVS and CDR2 FQNEAQ. This CDR3 contains 17 residues. The CDR3, as DNA: TGTGCCAGCAGCTTAAGTAGCGGGGGTTACTCCTACAATGAGCAGTTCTTC. This translates into CASSLSSGGYSYNEQFF.

This chain links TRBV12-3 or TRBV12-4 with TRBJ2-7, with TRBD2 identical over 8 bases. CDR3 length: 15 amino acids. V lost 3 bases and J lost 2; bases outside the gene matches: 6. The CDR3 sequence: CASSFSGAGTYEQYF. The CDR3 DNA reads TGTGCCAGCAGTTTTAGCGGGGCAGGGACCTACGAGCAGTACTTC.

The V and J genes are TRBV20-1 and TRBJ2-1; D call uncertain. CDR1 DFQATT and CDR2 SNEGSKA come from the germline V gene (reference sequence). Trimming stripped 2 bases from V and 9 bases from J, with 8 bases between. The CDR3 has 11 amino acids. The CDR3 sequence: CSARYVGEQFF. CDR3 nucleotides: TGCAGTGCTAGATACGTGGGTGAGCAGTTCTTC.

This sequence joins TRBV12-3 or TRBV12-4 and TRBJ2-7; a possible D gene is TRBD1 (5 bases). The CDR3 contains 13 residues. V was clipped by 10 bases and J by 2 bases, with 15 bases between them. The DNA of the CDR3 is TGTGCCACCCGGTGGGGCGGAACCTACGAGCAGTACTTC. Protein: CATRWGGTYEQYF.

The chain recombines TRBV2 with TRBJ2-5; D not resolved. The DNA end is a closer match to TRBJ2-7, so the J assignment may be wrong. CDR1 is SNHLY and CDR2 is FYNNEI in the germline V gene. This CDR3 is built from 13 residues. CDR3: CASSLTPDYEQYF. The DNA for the CDR3 is TGTGCCAGCAGCTTGACACCTGACTACGAGCAGTACTTC.

The chain carries TRBV10-3 and TRBJ1-2, with D perhaps matching TRBD1 (5 bases). The CDR3 sequence is 16 residues long. Trimming took off 6 bases at V and 1 base at J, with 18 bases between the two ends. CDR1 is ENHRY, CDR2 SYGVKD, per germline. The CDR3 here is CAIRDSAGGRNYGYTF. The CDR3 DNA reads TGTGCCATCAGAGACAGTGCCGGCGGCCGTAACTATGGCTACACCTTC.

This sequence joins TRBV21-1 and TRBJ2-7; the table assigns TRBD1, which was not confirmed against the DNA. TRBV21-1 is an annotated pseudogene. The CDR3 has 16 residues. CDR3 amino acids: CASPKGGIGGAYEQYF. As DNA, the CDR3 is TGTGCCAGCCCAAAAGGAGGGATAGGGGGGGCCTACGAGCAGTACTTC.

The CDR3 loop reads CASRGFRGTDTQYF. The CDR3 nucleotides read TGTGCCAGCAGGGGTTTTCGGGGCACAGATACGCAGTATTTT. The V call is TRBV6-5, the J call TRBJ2-3, with no clear D. The V gene lost 6 bases and the J gene lost 1 base, with 11 bases spanning the gap. The CDR3 has 14 residues. The germline V gene has CDR1 MNHEY and CDR2 SVGAGI.

The chain combines TRBV12-3 or TRBV12-4 with TRBJ1-4; 7 bases agree with TRBD1. Unmatched junction bases numbered 5, after V lost 6 bases and J lost 4 bases. The CDR3 is 14 amino acids. The CDR3 spells CASRQTGLNEKLFF. The CDR3 DNA is TGTGCCAGCAGACAGACAGGGCTTAATGAAAAACTGTTTTTT.

J is TRBJ2-1 and V is TRBV5-1, with TRBD2 matching 14 bases. V lost 3 bases to trimming and J lost 11 bases; unmatched junction nucleotides: 7. CDR1 and CDR2 from the germline V gene are SGHRS and YFSETQ. This CDR3 comprises 15 residues. CDR3 DNA sequence: TGCGCCAGCAGCTCCGGGACTAGCGGGAGCTATAAGCAGTTCTTC. Residues: CASSSGTSGSYKQFF.

The genes are TRBV29-1 and TRBJ1-5; D uncertain. CDR3 length: 12 amino acids. Germline CDR1 reads SQVTM; CDR2 reads ANQGSEA. V lost 4 bases and J lost 5, with 9 bases in between. The CDR3 sequence is CSVVSPDQPQHF. CDR3 nucleotide sequence: TGCAGCGTTGTAAGTCCCGATCAGCCCCAGCATTTT. The full variable domain, rest sourced from reference TRBV29-1 and TRBJ1-5, is SAVISQKPSRDICQRGTSLTIQCQVDSQVTMMFWYRQQPGQSLTLIATANQGSEATYESGFVIDKFPISRPNLTFSTLTVSNMSPEDSSIYLCSVVSPDQPQHFGDGTRLSIL.

The chain is built from TRBV20-1 and TRBJ2-1; D unclear. Germline V CDR1 and CDR2: DFQATT, SNEGSKA (reference sequence). The V and J ends lost 2 bases and 1 base respectively, with 12 bases between them. The CDR3 has 15 residues. The CDR3 loop is CSARFPAVSYNEQFF. The CDR3 DNA reads as TGCAGTGCTAGATTCCCAGCAGTTTCCTACAATGAGCAGTTCTTC.

This chain uses TRBV10-3 with TRBJ2-1; weak D call: TRBD1 (7 bases). The CDR3 spans 15 residues. The germline V gene has CDR1 ENHRY and CDR2 SYGVKD. V dropped 6 bases and J dropped 1 base, with 13 bases sitting between them. The CDR3 is CAIRTQGGSYNEQFF. DNA for the CDR3: TGTGCCATCAGAACCCAGGGGGGATCCTACAATGAGCAGTTCTTC.

This sequence joins TRBV6-2 or TRBV6-3 and TRBJ1-2, with D perhaps TRBD1 (6 bases). The V gene lost 6 bases and the J gene lost 4 bases, with 9 bases spanning the gap. Germline V gene data show CDR1 as MNHEY and CDR2 as SVGEGT. This CDR3 contains 12 residues. As DNA, the CDR3 is TGTGCCAGCAGGACAGGTGGCTATGGCTACACCTTC. This gives the protein CASRTGGYGYTF.